These T cell receptor beta chains were read from a single sample in a study of blood T cell repertoires in COVID-19. Clones were sequenced by immunoSEQ multiplex PCR, and TCRdb holds only the in-frame ones, with some missing. Of 150,000 to 200,000 clones listed, over 80% are singletons. Sample: peripheral blood. The origin of the receptors is a woman between 70 and 85 years old with COVID-19, enrolled during active disease. Both conserved end residues are part of each CDR3. Fields, in order: CDR3 protein, CDR3 DNA, V gene, J gene, clone size, D gene, CDR3 length. D genes are given only for firm matches. Where a row states a size, it is once, few, many or the class of an expanded clone; other rows omit it.

cdr3_aa: CASSIMDGTGLNTEAFF; cdr3_nt: TGTGCCAGTAGTATAATGGACGGGACAGGTCTCAACACTGAAGCTTTCTTT; v_call: TRBV19; j_call: TRBJ1-1; clone_size: once; d_call: TRBD1; cdr3_length: 17
cdr3_aa: CSASTGGNQPQHF; cdr3_nt: TGCAGTGCCAGTACAGGGGGCAATCAGCCCCAGCATTTT; v_call: TRBV20-1; j_call: TRBJ1-5; clone_size: .; d_call: TRBD1; cdr3_length: 13
cdr3_aa: CASRRGQGESGYTF; cdr3_nt: TGTGCCAGCAGACGGGGACAGGGAGAGTCGGGCTACACCTTC; v_call: TRBV7-2; j_call: TRBJ1-2; clone_size: .; d_call: TRBD1; cdr3_length: 14
cdr3_aa: CASSDAGGPQETQYF; cdr3_nt: TGCGCCAGCAGTGACGCGGGAGGGCCACAAGAGACCCAGTACTTC; v_call: TRBV10-2; j_call: TRBJ2-5; clone_size: .; d_call: TRBD2; cdr3_length: 15
cdr3_aa: CASSFDRGDTQYF; cdr3_nt: TGTGCCAGCAGCTTTGACAGGGGCGATACGCAGTATTTT; v_call: TRBV7-2; j_call: TRBJ2-3; clone_size: .; d_call: TRBD1; cdr3_length: 13
cdr3_aa: CASSPLGSPSGETQYF; cdr3_nt: TGTGCCAGCTCACCACTGGGCAGTCCCTCAGGGGAGACCCAGTACTTC; v_call: TRBV18; j_call: TRBJ2-5; clone_size: .; d_call: .; cdr3_length: 16
cdr3_aa: CASSQSGSYYNEQFF; cdr3_nt: TGTGCCAGCAGCCAAAGCGGGAGCTATTACAATGAGCAGTTCTTC; v_call: TRBV9; j_call: TRBJ2-1; clone_size: .; d_call: TRBD2; cdr3_length: 15
cdr3_aa: CALVGQDSEDELGQPQHF; cdr3_nt: TGTGCCCTAGTGGGGCAGGACAGCGAAGATGAACTCGGTCAGCCCCAGCATTTT; v_call: TRBV27; j_call: TRBJ1-5; clone_size: once; d_call: .; cdr3_length: 18
cdr3_aa: CASRELAAGELFF; cdr3_nt: TGTGCCAGCAGGGAACTAGCGGCCGGGGAGCTGTTTTTT; v_call: TRBV6-6; j_call: TRBJ2-2; clone_size: .; d_call: TRBD2; cdr3_length: 13
cdr3_aa: CATSKGVTDTQYF; cdr3_nt: TGTGCCACCAGTAAGGGGGTAACAGATACGCAGTATTTT; v_call: TRBV24-1; j_call: TRBJ2-3; clone_size: .; d_call: .; cdr3_length: 13
cdr3_aa: CASSQGESNYGYTF; cdr3_nt: TGTGCCAGCAGCCAAGGAGAAAGTAACTATGGCTACACCTTC; v_call: TRBV3-1/TRBV3-2; j_call: TRBJ1-2; clone_size: .; d_call: .; cdr3_length: 14
cdr3_aa: CASSQDRGVGANVLTF; cdr3_nt: TGTGCCAGCAGCCAAGATCGGGGAGTTGGGGCCAACGTCCTGACTTTC; v_call: TRBV4-2; j_call: TRBJ2-6; clone_size: once; d_call: .; cdr3_length: 16
cdr3_aa: CASSRGQGFGNEQFF; cdr3_nt: TGTGCCAGCAGCCGCGGACAGGGCTTCGGCAATGAGCAGTTCTTC; v_call: TRBV6-2/TRBV6-3; j_call: TRBJ2-1; clone_size: few; d_call: TRBD1; cdr3_length: 15
cdr3_aa: CASSPGLAGVSAQYF; cdr3_nt: TGTGCCAGTAGTCCAGGACTAGCGGGAGTTAGCGCGCAGTATTTT; v_call: TRBV19; j_call: TRBJ2-3; clone_size: .; d_call: TRBD2; cdr3_length: 15
cdr3_aa: CASTQQGYNEQFF; cdr3_nt: TGTGCCAGTACCCAACAGGGATACAATGAGCAGTTCTTC; v_call: TRBV19; j_call: TRBJ2-1; clone_size: .; d_call: .; cdr3_length: 13
cdr3_aa: CASGLGLGTEAFF; cdr3_nt: TGTGCTAGTGGCCTCGGACTTGGGACTGAAGCTTTCTTT; v_call: TRBV12-5; j_call: TRBJ1-1; clone_size: .; d_call: .; cdr3_length: 13
cdr3_aa: CASRGTGSAQPQHF; cdr3_nt: TGTGCCAGCCGGGGAACAGGGTCCGCGCAGCCCCAGCATTTT; v_call: TRBV19; j_call: TRBJ1-5; clone_size: .; d_call: .; cdr3_length: 14
cdr3_aa: CASSVGQFYEQYF; cdr3_nt: TGTGCCAGCAGTGTGGGACAGTTCTACGAGCAGTACTTC; v_call: TRBV11-2; j_call: TRBJ2-7; clone_size: .; d_call: TRBD1; cdr3_length: 13
cdr3_aa: CASSLRAPQNEQFF; cdr3_nt: TGTGCCAGCAGCTTGAGGGCCCCCCAAAATGAGCAGTTCTTC; v_call: TRBV11-3; j_call: TRBJ2-1; clone_size: .; d_call: .; cdr3_length: 14